A selection of T cell receptor beta chains follows, all from one sample in a study of T cells in Graves' hyperthyroidism and ophthalmopathy. One entry per CDR3 protein results from TCRdb running MiXCR on the multiplex PCR reads. The sample carries over 700,000 distinct CDR3 sequences, around 20% recorded once. Sequenced input: blood. Receptors originate from a woman aged 45 to 65 with Graves' hyperthyroidism that later progressed to Graves' ophthalmopathy. Each CDR3 is given with its conserved first and last residue. The D gene is left open where the match is weak. Size is omitted from some rows. Given values are once, few, many or a class for expanded clones.

clone size	V gene	D gene	J gene	CDR3 DNA	CDR3 protein
many	TRBV12-3/TRBV12-4	-	TRBJ1-1	TGTGCCAGCAGTGCGAACACTGAAGCTTTCTTT	CASSANTEAFF
many	TRBV30	-	TRBJ1-2	TGTGCCTGGAGTAAAGGGTTGGGCTACACCTTC	CAWSKGLGYTF
-	TRBV6-5	-	TRBJ2-3	TGTGCCAGCAGTTACTCGATAATCACAGATACGCAGTATTTT	CASSYSIITDTQYF
few	TRBV6-1	-	TRBJ1-5	TGTGCCAGCAAGGGGCTGACAAGCAATCAGCCCCAGCATTTT	CASKGLTSNQPQHF
many	TRBV11-2	-	TRBJ1-1	TGTGCCAGCAGACAACGGGACGGACAGAACACTGAAGCTTTCTTT	CASRQRDGQNTEAFF
-	TRBV20-1	-	TRBJ1-5	TGCAGTGCCAGCCCGTCTCGTGATCAGCCCCAGCATTTT	CSASPSRDQPQHF
-	TRBV7-9	-	TRBJ1-6	TGTGCCAGCAGCTTGACGGAGGCGGCGGGGGCCCTCCACTTT	CASSLTEAAGALHF
many	TRBV3-1	-	TRBJ1-1	TGTGCCAGCAGCCAAGATGTCCGGACGAACACTGAAGCTTTCTTT	CASSQDVRTNTEAFF
-	TRBV12-3/TRBV12-4	-	TRBJ1-1	TGTGCCAGCACCATGGGCCGGGACGACACTGAAGCTTTCTTT	CASTMGRDDTEAFF
many	TRBV11-2	-	TRBJ1-6	TGTGCCAGCAGCCCCCCCAGGGTTAATTCACCCCTCCACTTT	CASSPPRVNSPLHF
many	TRBV2	TRBD1	TRBJ2-1	TGTGCCAGCAGCGGCTCGGGGACAGGGGGTTTCGATGAGCAGTTCTTC	CASSGSGTGGFDEQFF
many	TRBV5-5	-	TRBJ1-1	TGTGCCAGCACCAGGGAGCCCATGAACACTGAAGCTTTCTTT	CASTREPMNTEAFF
few	TRBV19	TRBD1	TRBJ1-5	TGTGCCAGTAGTATGGAAGGGACAGGGCTTTATAGCAATCAGCCCCAGCATTTT	CASSMEGTGLYSNQPQHF
-	TRBV6-2/TRBV6-3	-	TRBJ2-5	TGTGCCAGCAGGTTTACTTTGAAGGGGACCCAGTACTTC	CASRFTLKGTQYF
-	TRBV19	TRBD1	TRBJ1-2	TGTGCCAGCCGCAAGACAGGGGTGGGTAACTATGGCTACACCTTC	CASRKTGVGNYGYTF
-	TRBV12-3/TRBV12-4	TRBD1	TRBJ1-1	TGTGCCACTCGCAGGGGGCTGAACACTGAAGCTTTCTTT	CATRRGLNTEAFF
-	TRBV11-1	TRBD1	TRBJ2-2	TGTGCCAGCAGGCCCGGGACAGGGGTCGGGGAGCTGTTTTTT	CASRPGTGVGELFF
few	TRBV11-2	-	TRBJ1-2	TGTGCCAGCAACTTTGACGGCCGGGGGGGACATGGCTACACCTTC	CASNFDGRGGHGYTF
-	TRBV20-1	TRBD1	TRBJ1-2	TGCAGTGCTAGAGATTCTCGGCCCGGGACAGGGAGCTTTGGCTACACCTTC	CSARDSRPGTGSFGYTF
many	TRBV12-3/TRBV12-4	-	TRBJ1-1	TGTGCCAGCACTACAACAGGGATAAACACTGAAGCTTTCTTT	CASTTTGINTEAFF
-	TRBV18	-	TRBJ1-6	TGTGCCAGCTCACCCCTCCGGGAATCCTATAATTCACCCCTCCACTTT	CASSPLRESYNSPLHF